A single T cell receptor (beta chain) is shown here with its context. The antigen is unknown. Additional DNA sequences in this sample encode the identical CDR3. The CDR3 length is 12 residues. The germline V and J ends were trimmed by 0 bases and 5 bases, with 4 bases remaining between them. Germline V gene lookup returns CDR1 SGHTA and CDR2 FQGNSA. Some clones are missing from TCRdb's copy, which holds only in-frame ones; the method was immunoSEQ multiplex PCR. The table shows hundreds of thousands of clones, with less than 96% occurring only once. The sample belongs to a study of shared clonotypes between healthy human individuals. The study's findings and limits: Apart from blood, nothing was sampled; tissue repertoires likely differ.

The chain is built from TRBV7-2 and TRBJ2-5; no firm D call. The sequence was obtained from a woman in her thirties in good health. Sequenced: naive CD4+ T cells sorted from blood. Subset reported: CD45RA+ positively selected. CDR3 residues: CASSLAGETQYF. DNA of the CDR3: TGTGCCAGCAGCTTAGCAGGGGAGACCCAGTACTTC.